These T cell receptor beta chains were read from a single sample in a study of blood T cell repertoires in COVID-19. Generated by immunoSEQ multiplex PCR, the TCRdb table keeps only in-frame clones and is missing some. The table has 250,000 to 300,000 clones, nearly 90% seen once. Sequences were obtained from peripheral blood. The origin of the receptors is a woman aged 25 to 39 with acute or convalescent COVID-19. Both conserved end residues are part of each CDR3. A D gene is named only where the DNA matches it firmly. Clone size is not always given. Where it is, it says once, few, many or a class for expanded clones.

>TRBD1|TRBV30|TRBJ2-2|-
CAWSLTGGRTGELFF
TGTGCCTGGAGTTTGACAGGGGGCCGCACCGGGGAGCTGTTTTTT
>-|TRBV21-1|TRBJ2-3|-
CASSKGGQGWSDTQYF
TGTGCCAGCAGCAAAGGGGGACAGGGTTGGTCAGATACGCAGTATTTT
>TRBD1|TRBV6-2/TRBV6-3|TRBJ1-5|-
CASSRTGGYNQPQHF
TGTGCCAGCAGCCGGACAGGGGGCTACAATCAGCCCCAGCATTTT
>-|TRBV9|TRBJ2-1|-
CASSMDSPPYNEQFF
TGTGCCAGCAGCATGGACTCCCCCCCTTACAATGAGCAGTTCTTC
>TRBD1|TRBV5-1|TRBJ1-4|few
CASSVTGADEKLFF
TGCGCCAGCAGCGTGACAGGGGCGGATGAAAAACTGTTTTTT
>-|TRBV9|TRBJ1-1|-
CASSVGGMDTEAFF
TGTGCCAGCAGCGTCGGAGGGATGGATACTGAAGCTTTCTTT
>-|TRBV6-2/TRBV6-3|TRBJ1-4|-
CASSYMLQGSLGKLFF
TGTGCCAGCAGTTACATGTTGCAGGGAAGTCTTGGGAAACTGTTTTTT
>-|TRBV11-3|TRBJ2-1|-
CASSRRIDNEQFF
TGTGCCAGCTCTCGGAGGATCGACAATGAGCAGTTCTTC
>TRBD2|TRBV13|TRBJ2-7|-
CASSQRGSGNAYEQYF
TGTGCCAGCAGCCAGAGGGGTAGCGGGAACGCCTACGAGCAGTACTTC
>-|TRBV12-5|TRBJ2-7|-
CASGLVTYEQYF
TGTGCTAGTGGTTTGGTCACCTACGAGCAGTACTTC
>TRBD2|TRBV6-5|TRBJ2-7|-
CASSYGVGGPFEQYF
TGTGCCAGCAGTTACGGGGTGGGAGGGCCATTCGAGCAGTACTTC
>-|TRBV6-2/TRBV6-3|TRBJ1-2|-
CASSYPPPGYTF
TGTGCCAGCAGTTACCCCCCTCCTGGCTACACCTTC
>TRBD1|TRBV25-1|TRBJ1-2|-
CASARTGYFGYTF
TGTGCCAGCGCAAGGACAGGGTATTTTGGCTACACCTTC
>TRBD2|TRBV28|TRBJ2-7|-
CASDGPSWGAGGEQYF
TGTGCCAGCGACGGACCCTCTTGGGGCGCGGGGGGGGAGCAGTACTTC
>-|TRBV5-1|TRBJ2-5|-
CASRPGIQETQYF
TGCGCCAGCAGGCCCGGGATACAGGAGACCCAGTACTTC
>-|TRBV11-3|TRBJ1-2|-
CASSLFQDYGYTF
TGTGCCAGCAGCTTATTTCAGGACTATGGCTACACCTTC
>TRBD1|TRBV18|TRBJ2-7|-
CASTRQGIYEQYF
TGTGCCAGCACACGACAGGGGATATACGAGCAGTACTTC
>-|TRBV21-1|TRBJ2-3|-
CASSQDRARTDTQYF
TGTGCCAGCAGCCAAGACAGGGCCCGCACAGATACGCAGTATTTT
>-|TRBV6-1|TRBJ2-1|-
CASSEGQLAGEQFF
TGTGCCAGCAGTGAAGGCCAACTAGCTGGTGAGCAGTTCTTC
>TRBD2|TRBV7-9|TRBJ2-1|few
CASSWTSGKGNEQFF
TGTGCCAGCAGCTGGACTAGCGGGAAAGGGAATGAGCAGTTCTTC
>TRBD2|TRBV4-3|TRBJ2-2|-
CASSQGALTSGRGELFF
TGCGCCAGCAGCCAAGGTGCCTTAACTAGCGGGAGAGGGGAGCTGTTTTTT
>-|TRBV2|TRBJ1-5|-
CASGSLGQPQHF
TGTGCCAGCGGGAGTTTAGGTCAGCCCCAGCATTTT
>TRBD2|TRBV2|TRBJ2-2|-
CASRATSGRNTGELFF
TGTGCCAGCAGGGCTACTAGCGGGAGAAACACCGGGGAGCTGTTTTTT
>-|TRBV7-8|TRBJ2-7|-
CASRSEGLGSYEQYF
TGTGCCAGCAGGTCCGAGGGCCTGGGATCCTACGAGCAGTACTTC
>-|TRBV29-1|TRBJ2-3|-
CSVDGGRSDTQYF
TGCAGCGTTGATGGAGGTCGGTCAGATACGCAGTATTTT
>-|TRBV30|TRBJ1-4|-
CAWSVGAARNEKLFF
TGTGCCTGGAGTGTAGGAGCCGCCCGAAATGAAAAACTGTTTTTT